The 9 T cell receptor beta chains below all came from one sample that was sequenced in a study of control samples from healthy donors and cancer patients. Only in-frame clones appear in the TCRdb table, and some are missing; sequencing was by immunoSEQ multiplex PCR. The data hold under 150,000 clones, with about 87% observed a single time. The specimen sequenced was blood. The receptors were sampled from a man aged 55 to 70 in good health.

The chain employs TRBV5-1 and TRBJ2-6; D may be TRBD1 (6 bases). Germline CDR1 SGHRS, CDR2 YFSETQ. This CDR3 has 15 amino acids. The V end was cut by 3 bases, the J end by 4 bases, with 11 bases between. CDR3 amino acids: CASSYGQLGANVLTF. DNA for the CDR3: TGCGCCAGCAGCTATGGACAGTTAGGGGCCAACGTCCTGACTTTC.

This clone was seen more than once but under ten times. The chain recombines TRBV6-5 with TRBJ2-3; TRBD2 aligns across 16 bases. This CDR3 is 16 amino acids long. V was clipped by 4 bases and J by 4 bases; unmatched bases: 2. Germline lookup yields CDR1 MNHEY and CDR2 SVGAGI. The CDR3 region has the DNA TGTGCCAGCAGTTCGGGACTAGCGGGGGGGGCAGATACGCAGTATTTT. It codes for CASSSGLAGGADTQYF.

The CDR3: CASSPPVGGKQYF. CDR3 coding DNA: TGTGCCAGCAGCCCTCCGGTCGGGGGCAAGCAGTACTTC. The chain carries TRBV9 and TRBJ2-7; D is possibly TRBD1 or TRBD2 (6 bases each). The germline CDR1 and CDR2 sequences are SGDLS and YYNGEE. V shed 4 bases and J shed 8 bases, with 16 bases lying between them. CDR3 length: 13 residues.

J is TRBJ2-3 and V is TRBV5-1; 7 bases fit TRBD2. The CDR3 totals 14 residues. V trimming: 4 bases; J trimming: 4 bases; junction bases outside the gene matches: 6. Germline V gene lookup returns CDR1 SGHRS and CDR2 YFSETQ. Written as DNA, the CDR3 is TGCGCCAGCAGCCAAGGACTAGTTTCAGATACGCAGTATTTT. It encodes CASSQGLVSDTQYF.

V and J are TRBV19 and TRBJ2-3; 9 bases line up with TRBD2. V lost 1 base, J lost 5 bases, and 10 bases stayed unmatched. The length of the CDR3 is 17 residues. In germline, CDR1 is LNHDA, CDR2 SQIVND (reference sequence). This CDR3 is CASSIVGAGGPQDTQYF. CDR3 sequence (DNA): TGTGCCAGTAGTATAGTTGGGGCGGGGGGGCCTCAAGATACGCAGTATTTT.

V and J are TRBV7-2 and TRBJ1-5; the D is unclear. Trimming shortened V by 2 bases and J by 3 bases, and 2 bases separated the two germline ends. CDR3 length: 12 residues. Looked up from germline, CDR1 is SGHTA and CDR2 is FQGNSA. CDR3 nucleotide sequence: TGTGCCAGCAGCTTAAACAATCAGCCCCAGCATTTT. This translates into CASSLNNQPQHF.

In its sample, this clone was seen once. This sequence joins TRBV11-2 and TRBJ2-2; TRBD1 matches at 8 bases. The germline V gene has CDR1 SGHAT and CDR2 FQNNGV. The CDR3 totals 15 residues. V gave up 4 bases and J gave up 4 bases; unmatched junction bases: 5. This CDR3 is CASSSQGALTGELFF. The DNA of the CDR3 is TGTGCCAGCAGCTCCCAGGGGGCGCTCACCGGGGAGCTGTTTTTT.

The gene calls are TRBV19 and TRBJ1-2, with D maybe TRBD1 (5 bases). V was trimmed by 3 bases and J by 1 base, leaving 9 bases between them. CDR3 length: 14 amino acids. Germline CDR1 LNHDA, CDR2 SQIVND (reference sequence). The CDR3 nucleotides are TGTGCCAGTAGTATCGGGGCAGGTAACTATGGCTACACCTTC. This sequence encodes CASSIGAGNYGYTF.

The V and J genes are TRBV4-3 and TRBJ1-2; D not resolved. CDR3 length: 15 amino acids. V lost 1 base and J lost 2, with 11 bases in between. Looked up from germline, CDR1 is LGHNA and CDR2 is YSLEER. In DNA, the CDR3 is TGCGCCAGCAGCCAAGCTCGACACGAGAACTATGGCTACACCTTC. Translating it yields CASSQARHENYGYTF.